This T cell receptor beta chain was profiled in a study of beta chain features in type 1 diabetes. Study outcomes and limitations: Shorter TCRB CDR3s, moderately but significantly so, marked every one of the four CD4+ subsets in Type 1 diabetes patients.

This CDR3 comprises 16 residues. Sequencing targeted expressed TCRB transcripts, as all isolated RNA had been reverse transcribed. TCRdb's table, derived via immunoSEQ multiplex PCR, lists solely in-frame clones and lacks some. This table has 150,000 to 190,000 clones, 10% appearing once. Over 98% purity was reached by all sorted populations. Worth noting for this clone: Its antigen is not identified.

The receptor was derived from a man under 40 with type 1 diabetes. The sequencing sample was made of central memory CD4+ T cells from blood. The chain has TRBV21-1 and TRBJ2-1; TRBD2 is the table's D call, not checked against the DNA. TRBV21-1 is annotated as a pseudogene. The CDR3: CASSKNTSGIHNEQFF. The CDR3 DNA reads TGTGCCAGCAGCAAAAATACTAGCGGGATCCACAATGAGCAGTTCTTC.